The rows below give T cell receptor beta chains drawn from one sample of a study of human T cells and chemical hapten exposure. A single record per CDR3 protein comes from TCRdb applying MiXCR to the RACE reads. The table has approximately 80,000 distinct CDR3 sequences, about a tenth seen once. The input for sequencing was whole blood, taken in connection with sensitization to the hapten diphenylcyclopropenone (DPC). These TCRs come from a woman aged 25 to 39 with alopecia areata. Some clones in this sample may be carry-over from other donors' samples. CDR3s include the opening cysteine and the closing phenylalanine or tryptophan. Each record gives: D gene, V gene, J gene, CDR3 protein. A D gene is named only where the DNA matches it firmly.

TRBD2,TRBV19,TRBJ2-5,CASSGLAGASVTQYF
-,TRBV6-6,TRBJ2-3,CASRFEGGGRDTQYF
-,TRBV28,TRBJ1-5,CASSSGAVNQPQHF
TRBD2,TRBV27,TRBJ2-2,CASSPLAGGLGGELFF
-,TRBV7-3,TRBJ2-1,CASSLTVGTGAGYNEQFF
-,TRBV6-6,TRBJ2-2,CASRPSNTGELFF
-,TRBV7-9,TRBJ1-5,CASSPVDRNQPQHF
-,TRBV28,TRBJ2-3,CASSPEVTDTQYF
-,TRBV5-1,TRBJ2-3,CASSSDRTTQYF
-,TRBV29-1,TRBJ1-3,CSVAENASGNTIYF
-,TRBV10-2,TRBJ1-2,CASSERERSPGYTF
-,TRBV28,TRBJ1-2,CASSLGRGNYGYTF
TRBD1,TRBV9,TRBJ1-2,CASSAGTVLVRYTF
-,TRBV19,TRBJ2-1,CASSIGSYNEQFF
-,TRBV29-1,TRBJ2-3,CSVDGGSVGTQYF
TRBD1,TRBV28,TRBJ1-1,CASSLGGQGGPEAFF
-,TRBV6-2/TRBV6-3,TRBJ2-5,CASSPPGAYQETQYF
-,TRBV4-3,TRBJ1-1,CASSQELTPLNTEAFF
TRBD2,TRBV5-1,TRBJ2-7,CASSLVAGTSYEQYF
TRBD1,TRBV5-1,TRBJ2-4,CASSFGDRGDIQYF
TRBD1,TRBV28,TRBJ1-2,CASRRTGGYGYTF
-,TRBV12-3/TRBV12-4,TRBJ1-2,CASSHRDTYGYTF
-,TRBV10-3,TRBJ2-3,CAIAEATDTQYF
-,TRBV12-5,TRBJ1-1,CASGLAAKGTEAFF
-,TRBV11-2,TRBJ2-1,CASSPGVLYNEQFF
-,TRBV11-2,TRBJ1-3,CASSFLTHRAASSGNTIYF
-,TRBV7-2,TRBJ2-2,CASSLAQVVGELFF
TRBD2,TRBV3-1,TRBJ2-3,CASSQVSSGGAAQYF
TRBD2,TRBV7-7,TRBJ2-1,CASSLGGTSGEEQFF
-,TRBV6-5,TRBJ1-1,CASSYALGTEAFF
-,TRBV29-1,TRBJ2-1,CSTPGISYNEQFF
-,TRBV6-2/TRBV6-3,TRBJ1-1,CASRLVWTGEQNTEAFF
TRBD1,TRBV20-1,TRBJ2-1,CSARAGQVMGNEQFF
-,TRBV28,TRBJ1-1,CASSPDRRAFF
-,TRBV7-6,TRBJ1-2,CASSLGTELGYTF
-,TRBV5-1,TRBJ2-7,CASSLPGRGYEQYF
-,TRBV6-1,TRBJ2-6,CASNDGSVNGANVLTF
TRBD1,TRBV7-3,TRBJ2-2,CASSLMDRGTGELFF
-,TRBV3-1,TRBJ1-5,CASGQLNQPQHF
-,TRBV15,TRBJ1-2,CATSRDLRGGDYGYTF
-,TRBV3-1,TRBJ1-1,CASSKLPTTEAFF
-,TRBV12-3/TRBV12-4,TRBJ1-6,CASSLDLSPLHF
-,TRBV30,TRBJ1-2,CAWSPGLGYTF
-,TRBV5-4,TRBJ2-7,CASSLEDSYEQYF
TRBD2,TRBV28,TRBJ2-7,CASSLWPPESSGSYEQYF
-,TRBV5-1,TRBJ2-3,CASSLLGPEDTQYF
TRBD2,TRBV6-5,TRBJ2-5,CASRRGFTQETQYF
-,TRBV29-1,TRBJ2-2,CSVVEGPPNTGELFF
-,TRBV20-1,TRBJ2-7,CSALLGSYEQYF
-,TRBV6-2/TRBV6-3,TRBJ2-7,CASSWDGEQYF
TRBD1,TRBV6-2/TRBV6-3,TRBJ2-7,CASSPGDRPAYEQYF
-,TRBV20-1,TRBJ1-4,CSATEGGRNEKLFF
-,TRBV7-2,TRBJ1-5,CASSWGGDQPQHF
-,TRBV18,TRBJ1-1,CASSPLTLKAEAFF
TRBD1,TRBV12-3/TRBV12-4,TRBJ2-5,CASRIGQGKETQYF